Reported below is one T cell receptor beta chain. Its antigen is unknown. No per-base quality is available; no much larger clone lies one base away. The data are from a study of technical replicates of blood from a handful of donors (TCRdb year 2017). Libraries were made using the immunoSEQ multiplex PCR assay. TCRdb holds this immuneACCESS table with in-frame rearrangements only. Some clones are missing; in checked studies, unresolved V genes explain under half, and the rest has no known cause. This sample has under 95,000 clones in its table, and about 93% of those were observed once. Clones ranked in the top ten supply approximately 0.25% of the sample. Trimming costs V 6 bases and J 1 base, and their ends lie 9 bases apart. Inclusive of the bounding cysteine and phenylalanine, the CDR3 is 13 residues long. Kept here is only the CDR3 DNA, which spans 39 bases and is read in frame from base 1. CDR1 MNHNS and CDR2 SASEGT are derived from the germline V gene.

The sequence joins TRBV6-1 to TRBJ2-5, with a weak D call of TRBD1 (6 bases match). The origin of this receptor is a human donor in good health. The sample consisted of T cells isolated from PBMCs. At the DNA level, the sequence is TGTGCCAGCAGCGGACAGCTCCAAGAGACCCAGTACTTC. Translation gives CASSGQLQETQYF.